These 5 T cell receptor beta chains originate from one sample sequenced in a study of blood T cell repertoires in COVID-19. Profiled with immunoSEQ multiplex PCR; TCRdb holds only in-frame clones, not every one. This table holds some 270,000 clones, over 70% found once. The sample comprised PBMCs or T cells enriched from blood (not recorded which). These receptors were obtained from a woman aged 40 to 50 who had been exposed to COVID-19.

This chain's CDR3 is CASSPIEDSNTEAFF. The DNA of the CDR3 is TGTGCCAGCTCACCAATTGAGGATTCGAACACTGAAGCTTTCTTT. The chain recombines TRBV18 with TRBJ1-1; no reliable D call. CDR1 is KGHSH and CDR2 is LQKENI in the germline V gene. The V end lost 2 bases, the J end lost 1 base, and 11 bases lay between the germline ends. CDR3 length: 15 residues.

J is TRBJ1-4 and V is TRBV2; 7 bases are shared with TRBD1. Germline CDR1 and CDR2: SNHLY and FYNNEI. Unmatched junction bases numbered 6, after V lost 3 bases and J lost 5 bases. The CDR3 has 15 amino acids. The CDR3 reads CASSDLGQINEKLFF. The CDR3 DNA is TGTGCCAGCAGTGATTTGGGACAGATAAATGAAAAACTGTTTTTT.

The gene calls are TRBV7-9 and TRBJ2-3, with D perhaps matching TRBD2 (6 bases). Trimming took 5 bases from V and 3 from J, leaving 15 bases between them. This CDR3 is 15 amino acids long. Germline values: CDR1 SEHNR, CDR2 FQNEAQ (reference sequence). CDR3 residues: CASSHRFGSTDTQYF. The CDR3 DNA is TGTGCCAGCAGCCACCGGTTCGGGAGTACAGATACGCAGTATTTT.

V and J are TRBV29-1 and TRBJ2-7; D gene ambiguous. Germline CDR1 and CDR2: SQVTM and ANQGSEA. The CDR3 has 11 amino acids. V shed 4 bases and J shed 5 bases, with 9 bases lying between them. CDR3 nucleotide sequence: TGCAGCGTTGCGGGTCTAAACGAGCAGTACTTC. It specifies CSVAGLNEQYF.

The rearrangement links TRBV6-5 to TRBJ1-5; D is ambiguous. V shed 5 bases and J shed 7 bases, with 3 bases lying between them. Germline V gene data show CDR1 as MNHEY and CDR2 as SVGAGI. The CDR3 is made up of 10 amino acids. CDR3 sequence: CASSIQPQHF. The CDR3 nucleotides read TGTGCCAGCAGTATACAGCCCCAGCATTTT.